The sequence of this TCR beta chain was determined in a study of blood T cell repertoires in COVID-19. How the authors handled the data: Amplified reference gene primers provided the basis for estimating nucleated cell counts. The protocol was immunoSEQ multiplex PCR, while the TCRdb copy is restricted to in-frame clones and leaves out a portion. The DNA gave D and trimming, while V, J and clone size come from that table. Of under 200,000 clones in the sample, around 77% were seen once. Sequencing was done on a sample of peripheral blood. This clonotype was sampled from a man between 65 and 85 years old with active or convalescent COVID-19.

CDR3 nucleotides: TGTGCCATCAGGCCCGGGACATACATCGAAAAACTGTTTTTT. Its translation: CAIRPGTYIEKLFF. The chain uses TRBV10-3 and TRBJ1-4; possibly TRBD1 for D (6 bases). The germline V gene encodes CDR1 ENHRY and CDR2 SYGVKD. The CDR3 totals 14 residues. Trimming removed 6 bases at V and 8 bases at J, with 16 bases between.